These 14 T cell receptor beta chains were all obtained from the same sample, sequenced in a study of blood T cell repertoires in COVID-19. This table comes from immunoSEQ multiplex PCR, and its TCRdb copy is limited to in-frame clones, with some not included. This repertoire shows about 54,000 clones, 84% found once; its top ten account for roughly 2.7%. Sequencing was performed on peripheral blood. These receptor sequences come from a man between 50 and 59 years old with acute or convalescent COVID-19.

The J gene is TRBJ2-1, the V gene TRBV7-9; TRBD2 agrees at 13 bases. Germline values: CDR1 SEHNR, CDR2 FQNEAQ (reference sequence). The junction had 8 bases not matched to a gene; V was cut back by 5 bases and J by 7 bases. The CDR3 contains 16 residues. The CDR3 DNA reads TGTGCCAGCAGCCCGGAAGGACTAGCGGGAGTTAATGAGCAGTTCTTC. Protein product: CASSPEGLAGVNEQFF.

The V and J genes are TRBV28 and TRBJ2-7; a possible D gene is TRBD1 (7 bases). The CDR3 runs 13 residues. Looked up from germline, CDR1 is MDHEN and CDR2 is SYDVKM. Trimming cost V 6 bases and J 5 bases, with 14 bases left between them. Written as DNA, the CDR3 is TGTGCCAGCAGCCCCACAGGGGAGGACGAGCAGTACTTC. The encoded protein is CASSPTGEDEQYF.

The chain uses TRBV6-1 and TRBJ1-4; weak D call: TRBD1 (5 bases). The V gene lost 2 bases and the J gene lost 6 bases, with 16 bases spanning the gap. The CDR3 runs 16 residues. Germline V lookup: CDR1 MNHNS, CDR2 SASEGT. The CDR3 here is CASSESLLGEDEKLFF. The CDR3 coding sequence is TGTGCCAGCAGTGAATCCCTGTTGGGGGAGGATGAAAAACTGTTTTTT.

The rearrangement uses TRBV7-8 and TRBJ1-2, with D possibly TRBD1 on 5 matching bases. The CDR3 has 15 residues. V lost 3 bases and J lost 2, with 13 bases in between. CDR1 is SGHVS and CDR2 is FQNEAQ in the germline V gene. The CDR3 nucleotides read TGTGCCAGCAGCTTGGGTCGGGGGAGGAACTATGGCTACACCTTC. It specifies CASSLGRGRNYGYTF. Supplemented by reference TRBV7-8 and TRBJ1-2, the full variable domain reads GAGVSQSPRYKVAKRGQDVALRCDPISGHVSLFWYQQALGQGPEFLTYFQNEAQLDKSGLPSDRFFAERPEGSVSTLKIQRTQQEDSAVYLCASSLGRGRNYGYTFGSGTRLTVV.

The V call is TRBV5-4, the J call TRBJ2-7, with a possible D match to TRBD1 (6 bases). Between the trimmed V and J ends, which lost 4 bases and 0 bases, there was a span of 11 bases. The CDR3 contains 14 residues. Germline loops: CDR1 SGHNT, CDR2 YYREEE (reference sequence). The CDR3 loop is CASSQDRNSYEQYF. As DNA, the CDR3 is TGTGCCAGCAGCCAAGACAGGAACTCCTACGAGCAGTACTTC. The variable domain in full, with the rest retrieved from reference TRBV5-4 and TRBJ2-7, is ETGVTQSPTHLIKTRGQQVTLRCSSQSGHNTVSWYQQALGQGPQFIFQYYREEENGRGNFPPRFSGLQFPNYSSELNVNALELDDSALYLCASSQDRNSYEQYFGPGTRLTVT.

The gene calls are TRBV7-9 and TRBJ2-7, with D perhaps matching TRBD2 (5 bases). This CDR3 is 13 amino acids long. Trimming took 1 base from V and 6 from J, leaving 10 bases between them. CDR1 is SEHNR and CDR2 is FQNEAQ in the germline V gene (reference sequence). The CDR3 DNA follows: TGTGCCAGCAGCTTAGTACTAGAGGGCGAGCAGTACTTC. Protein sequence: CASSLVLEGEQYF.

The rearrangement joins TRBV5-1 to TRBJ2-2; the match to TRBD2 covers 9 bases. The V gene's germline CDR1 is SGHRS and CDR2 YFSETQ. Trimming cost V 4 bases and J 6 bases; bases outside gene matches: 10. CDR3 size: 16 residues. CDR3 coding DNA: TGCGCCAGCAGCCAGGGACTAGCCTTTGGGCCCGGGGAGCTGTTTTTT. Translating it yields CASSQGLAFGPGELFF.

The chain joins TRBV4-2 to TRBJ2-2; 10 bases are shared with TRBD2. CDR1 and CDR2 from the germline V gene are LGHNA and YNFKEQ. V lost 0 bases to trimming and J lost 6 bases; unmatched junction nucleotides: 1. This CDR3 comprises 15 residues. This chain's CDR3 is CASSQESGGAGELFF. The DNA for the CDR3 is TGTGCCAGCAGCCAAGAAAGCGGGGGGGCCGGGGAGCTGTTTTTT.

This rearrangement joins TRBV21-1 to TRBJ2-5; the D segment call TRBD2 is taken from the table without a DNA check. TRBV21-1 is listed as a pseudogene. The CDR3 extends over 18 amino acids. The CDR3 reads CASTKTGLAGEGQETQYF. The CDR3 nucleotides read TGTGCCAGCACTAAGACGGGACTAGCGGGAGAGGGTCAAGAGACCCAGTACTTC.

The CDR3: CASSLVPGDRDRYEQYF. The CDR3 nucleotides are TGTGCCAGCAGCTTAGTTCCGGGGGACAGGGATAGATACGAGCAGTACTTC. The J gene is TRBJ2-7, the V gene TRBV7-2, with 9 nucleotides matching TRBD1. J gave up 4 bases and V 1 base, and 11 bases lay outside the gene matches. Germline V lookup: CDR1 SGHTA, CDR2 FQGNSA. CDR3 length equals 17 residues.

The genes are TRBV18 and TRBJ2-3, with TRBD1 matching 7 bases. With V trimmed by 1 base and J by 0 bases, 1 base remained unmatched. In germline, CDR1 is KGHSH, CDR2 LQKENI. The length of the CDR3 is 15 residues. The CDR3 DNA reads TGTGCCAGCTCACCACGACAGGGAAGCACAGATACGCAGTATTTT. Translated: CASSPRQGSTDTQYF.

The chain employs TRBV5-6 and TRBJ1-2; D gene unclear. V was pared by 3 bases and J by 4 bases, with 4 bases between. The CDR3 length is 11 residues. Germline loops: CDR1 SGHDT, CDR2 YYEEEE. The CDR3 spells CASSSGYGYTF. Here the CDR3 DNA reads TGTGCCAGCAGCTCGGGCTATGGCTACACCTTC.

The chain joins TRBV15 to TRBJ1-2; no definite D call. This CDR3 is 15 amino acids long. The germline V gene has CDR1 LNHNV and CDR2 YYDKDF (reference sequence). Trimming removed 7 bases at V and 3 bases at J, with 18 bases between. The CDR3 sequence is CATKKTGFEDYGYTF. CDR3 DNA: TGTGCCACCAAAAAAACGGGGTTTGAGGACTATGGCTACACCTTC.

The chain combines TRBV4-2 with TRBJ1-1; 8 bases fit TRBD1. The germline CDR1 and CDR2 sequences are LGHNA and YNFKEQ. V lost 0 bases to trimming and J lost 5 bases; unmatched junction nucleotides: 2. CDR3 length: 14 residues. CDR3 sequence (DNA): TGTGCCAGCAGCCAAGATACAGGGGGGACTGAAGCTTTCTTT. The encoded protein is CASSQDTGGTEAFF.